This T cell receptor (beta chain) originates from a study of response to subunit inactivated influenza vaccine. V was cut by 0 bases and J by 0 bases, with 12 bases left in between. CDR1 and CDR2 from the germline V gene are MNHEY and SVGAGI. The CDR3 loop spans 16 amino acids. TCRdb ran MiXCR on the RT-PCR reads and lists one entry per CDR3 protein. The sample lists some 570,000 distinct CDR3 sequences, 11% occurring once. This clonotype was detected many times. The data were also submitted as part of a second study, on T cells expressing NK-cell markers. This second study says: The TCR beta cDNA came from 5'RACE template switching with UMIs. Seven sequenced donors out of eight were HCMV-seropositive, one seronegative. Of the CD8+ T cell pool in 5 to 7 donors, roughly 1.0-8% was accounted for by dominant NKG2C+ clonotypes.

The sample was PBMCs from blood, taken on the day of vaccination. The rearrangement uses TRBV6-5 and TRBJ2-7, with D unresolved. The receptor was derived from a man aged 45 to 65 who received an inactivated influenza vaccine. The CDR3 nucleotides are TGTGCCAGCAGTTACTCGTTAGATTTCAGCTCCTACGAGCAGTACTTC. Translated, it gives CASSYSLDFSSYEQYF.